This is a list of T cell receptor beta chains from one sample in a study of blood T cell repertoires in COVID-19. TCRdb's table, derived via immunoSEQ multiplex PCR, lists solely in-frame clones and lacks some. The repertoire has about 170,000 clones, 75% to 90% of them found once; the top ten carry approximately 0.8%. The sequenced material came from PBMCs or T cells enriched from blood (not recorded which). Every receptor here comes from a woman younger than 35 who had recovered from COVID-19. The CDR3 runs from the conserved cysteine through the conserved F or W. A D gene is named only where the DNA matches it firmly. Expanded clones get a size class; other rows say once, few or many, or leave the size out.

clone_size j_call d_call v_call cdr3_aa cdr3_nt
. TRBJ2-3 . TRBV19 CASSAGSTDTQYF TGTGCCAGTAGTGCGGGGAGCACAGATACGCAGTATTTT
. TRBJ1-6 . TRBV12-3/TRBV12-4 CASQKSGPLHF TGTGCCAGCCAAAAGAGTGGACCCCTCCACTTT
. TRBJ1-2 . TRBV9 CASSVAGVNYGYTF TGTGCCAGCAGCGTAGCGGGGGTTAACTATGGCTACACCTTC
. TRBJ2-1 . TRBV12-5 CASGFGSTTYNEQFF TGTGCTAGTGGTTTCGGGAGTACCACCTACAATGAGCAGTTCTTC
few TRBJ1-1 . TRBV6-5 CASNPSQAGRGAFF TGTGCCAGCAACCCCTCCCAGGCAGGGCGAGGAGCTTTCTTT
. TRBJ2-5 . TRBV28 CASSLSRDQETQYF TGTGCCAGCAGTTTATCCCGGGATCAAGAGACCCAGTACTTC
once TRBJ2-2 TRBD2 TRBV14 CASSQGSPLAANTGELFF TGTGCCAGCAGCCAAGGTTCTCCGCTAGCGGCGAACACCGGGGAGCTGTTTTTT
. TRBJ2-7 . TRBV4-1 CASSQVSQGGYEQYF TGCGCCAGCAGCCAAGTGAGCCAGGGGGGCTACGAGCAGTACTTC
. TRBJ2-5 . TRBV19 CASMGGNQETQYF TGTGCCAGTATGGGCGGGAACCAAGAGACCCAGTACTTC
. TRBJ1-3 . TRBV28 CASSPPPANGRNTIYF TGTGCCAGCAGTCCTCCGCCCGCGAATGGGAGGAACACCATATATTTT
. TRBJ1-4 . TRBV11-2 CASSFSGRPGGEKLFF TGTGCCAGCAGCTTTAGTGGGCGGCCGGGGGGTGAAAAACTGTTTTTT
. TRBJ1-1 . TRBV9 CASSAAGGVHTEAFF TGTGCCAGCAGCGCCGCCGGCGGGGTACACACTGAAGCTTTCTTT
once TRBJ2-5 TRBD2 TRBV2 CASSEALNSGRAKETQYF TGTGCCAGCAGTGAAGCACTTAATAGCGGGAGGGCCAAAGAGACCCAGTACTTC
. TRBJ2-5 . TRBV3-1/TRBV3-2 CASIPSTRTFGETQYF TGTGCCAGCATCCCAAGTACTCGCACCTTTGGTGAGACCCAGTACTTC
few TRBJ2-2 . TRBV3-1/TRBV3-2 CASSFTQGTGELFF TGTGCCAGCAGTTTCACACAGGGAACCGGGGAGCTGTTTTTT
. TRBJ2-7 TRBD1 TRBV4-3 CASSQEGQGFDEQYF TGCGCCAGCAGCCAAGAGGGACAGGGATTCGACGAGCAGTACTTC
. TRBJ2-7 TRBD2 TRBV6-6 CASSDSAGGLYEQYF TGTGCCAGCAGTGACTCAGCGGGAGGGCTCTACGAGCAGTACTTC
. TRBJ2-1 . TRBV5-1 CASSLGYGNEQFF TGCGCCAGCAGCTTGGGCTATGGCAATGAGCAGTTCTTC
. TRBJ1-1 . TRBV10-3 CAISEQRDTEAFF TGTGCCATCAGTGAGCAACGGGACACTGAAGCTTTCTTT
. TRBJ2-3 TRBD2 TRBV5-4 CASSLDLTSGSTDTQYF TGTGCCAGCAGCTTGGACCTGACTAGCGGGAGTACCGATACGCAGTATTTT
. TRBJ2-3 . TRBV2 CASQGPTTDTQYF TGTGCCAGCCAGGGGCCGACCACAGATACGCAGTATTTT
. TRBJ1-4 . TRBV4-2 CASRGGDPTNEKLFF TGTGCCAGCAGGGGAGGGGACCCAACTAATGAAAAACTGTTTTTT
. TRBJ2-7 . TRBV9 CASSVGLIDEQYF TGTGCCAGCAGCGTAGGCCTAATTGACGAGCAGTACTTC
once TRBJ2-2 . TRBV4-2 CASSLQAGMGSNTGELFF TGTGCCAGCAGCCTACAGGCAGGGATGGGGTCGAACACCGGGGAGCTGTTTTTT
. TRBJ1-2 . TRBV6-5 CASSPGGLDYGYTF TGTGCCAGCAGCCCCGGGGGTTTAGACTATGGCTACACCTTC
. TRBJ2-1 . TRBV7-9 CASSSPQGSYNEQFF TGTGCCAGCAGCTCCCCCCAGGGCTCCTACAATGAGCAGTTCTTC
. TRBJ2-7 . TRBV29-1 CSVDTGSGKIYEQYF TGCAGCGTTGATACAGGGAGCGGGAAGATCTACGAGCAGTACTTC
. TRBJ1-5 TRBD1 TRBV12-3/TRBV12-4 CASSLDRAQPQHF TGTGCCAGCAGCCTTGACAGGGCACAGCCCCAGCATTTT
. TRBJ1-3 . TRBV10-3 CAISEPSSGNTIYF TGTGCCATCAGTGAGCCATCCTCTGGAAACACCATATATTTT
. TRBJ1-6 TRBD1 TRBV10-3 CAINGQGNSPLHF TGTGCCATCAATGGACAGGGAAATTCACCCCTCCACTTT
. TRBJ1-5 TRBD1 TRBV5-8 CASSLDRGHYQPQHF TGTGCCAGCAGCTTGGACAGGGGACATTATCAGCCCCAGCATTTT
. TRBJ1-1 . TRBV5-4 CASSLYLTGGTEAFF TGTGCCAGCAGCCTTTACTTGACAGGTGGGACTGAAGCTTTCTTT
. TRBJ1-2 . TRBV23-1 CASSQPRANYGYTF TGCGCCAGCAGTCAACCGCGGGCGAACTATGGCTACACCTTC
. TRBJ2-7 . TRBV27 CASSLLGTSSEQYF TGTGCCAGCAGTTTATTGGGGACTTCGAGTGAGCAGTACTTC
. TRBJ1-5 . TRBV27 CASSLGSVGHTNQPQHF TGTGCCAGCAGTTTAGGGTCTGTGGGGCACACTAATCAGCCCCAGCATTTT
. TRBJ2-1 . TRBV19 CASSWRGPDNEQFF TGTGCCAGTAGTTGGAGGGGGCCGGATAATGAGCAGTTCTTC
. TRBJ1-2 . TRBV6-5 CASTHAGRGFYGYTF TGTGCCAGCACTCACGCGGGCAGGGGATTTTATGGCTACACCTTC
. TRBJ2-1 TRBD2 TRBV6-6 CASLTRLAGESDEQFF TGTGCCAGCCTTACCCGACTAGCGGGAGAATCGGATGAGCAGTTCTTC
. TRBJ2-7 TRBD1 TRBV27 CASRRPTGGSLEQYF TGTGCCAGCAGGAGGCCCACAGGGGGAAGTCTCGAGCAGTACTTC
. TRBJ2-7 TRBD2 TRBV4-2 CASEGLALPGSYEQYF TGTGCCAGCGAGGGACTAGCGCTCCCCGGATCCTACGAGCAGTACTTC
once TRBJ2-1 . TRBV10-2 CASRAWRIDGYNEQFF TGCGCCAGCCGAGCCTGGAGGATCGACGGATACAATGAGCAGTTCTTC
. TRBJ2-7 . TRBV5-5 CASSYSSSSYEQYF TGTGCCAGCAGCTACAGTTCAAGCTCCTACGAGCAGTACTTC